The 9 T cell receptor beta chains below come from one sample, sequenced in a study of T cell responses to AZD1222 COVID-19 vaccine. TCRdb's table, derived via immunoSEQ multiplex PCR, lists solely in-frame clones and lacks some. Seen here are 100,000 to 120,000 clones, about 85% observed once, and the top ten hold 1.5% to 2%. This specimen was peripheral blood, taken on day 0 of AZD1222 vaccination. These receptors were obtained from an adult in good health.

This rearrangement joins TRBV5-1 to TRBJ2-1; D ambiguous. This CDR3 has 15 residues. Germline-derived CDR1 and CDR2 are SGHRS and YFSETQ. The V gene lost 0 bases and the J gene lost 0 bases, with 7 bases spanning the gap. CDR3 region: CASSLEGSSYNEQFF. DNA for the CDR3: TGCGCCAGCAGCTTGGAAGGGTCCTCCTACAATGAGCAGTTCTTC.

The chain carries TRBV27 and TRBJ1-2; 10 positions agree with TRBD1. Germline V gene data show CDR1 as MNHEY and CDR2 as SMNVEV (reference sequence). The CDR3 extends over 14 amino acids. V was clipped by 6 bases and J by 4 bases; unmatched bases: 5. For the CDR3, the DNA is TGTGCCAGCAGGTCCGACAGGGGGCCCTATGGCTACACCTTC. It codes for CASRSDRGPYGYTF.

In its sample, this clone was seen once. The chain has TRBV11-1 and TRBJ1-1; D is undetermined. Trimming pared 5 bases from V and 0 bases from J, leaving 13 bases between. Germline V gives CDR1 SGHAT, CDR2 FQDESV (reference sequence). The CDR3 has 15 amino acids. For the CDR3, the DNA is TGTGCCAGCAGCCCATTAAGCCGTCTGAACACTGAAGCTTTCTTT. Amino acids: CASSPLSRLNTEAFF.

This clone was seen a single time. This chain links TRBV7-4 with TRBJ2-1; the D is unclear. The germline V gene has CDR1 SGHVT and CDR2 SQSDAQ. Trimming removed 11 bases at V and 7 bases at J, with 9 bases between. This CDR3 is built from 10 residues. The DNA for the CDR3 is TGTGCCTCCTGGCTTAATGAGCAGTTCTTC. Translating gives CASWLNEQFF.

The CDR3 sequence is CASSRQHGREETQYF. CDR3 nucleotide sequence: TGCGCCAGCAGCCGACAACACGGGCGGGAAGAGACCCAGTACTTC. V is TRBV4-1 and J is TRBJ2-5; D possibly corresponds to TRBD2 (5 bases). Germline CDR1 MGHRA, CDR2 YSYEKL. The ends were cut back, 4 bases at V and 3 bases at J, with 15 bases in the middle. The CDR3 sequence is 15 residues long.

This chain links TRBV6-5 with TRBJ1-2; D may be TRBD1 (6 bases). The CDR3 runs to 13 residues. With 6 bases removed from V and 4 bases from J, the gap between germline ends came to 12 bases. CDR1 and CDR2 from the germline V gene are MNHEY and SVGAGI. CDR3 loop: CASSRGQLYGYTF. The CDR3 nucleotides are TGTGCCAGCAGCCGCGGACAGCTCTATGGCTACACCTTC.

The V and J genes are TRBV6-5 and TRBJ1-2; D is perhaps TRBD1 (6 bases). This CDR3 region has 14 residues. Looked up from germline, CDR1 is MNHEY and CDR2 is SVGAGI. V was trimmed by 7 bases and J by 2 bases, leaving 14 bases between them. The CDR3 DNA sequence: TGTGCCAGCACCTCCAGGGGTGGAAACTATGGCTACACCTTC. Translated, it gives CASTSRGGNYGYTF.

This clone occurred once. V is TRBV6-5 and J is TRBJ2-7; 10 nucleotides match TRBD2. Looked up from germline, CDR1 is MNHEY and CDR2 is SVGAGI. After removal of 7 bases from V and 2 bases from J, the junction contained 5 bases not matched to a gene. CDR3 length equals 14 residues. CDR3 in DNA: TGTGCCAGCACCAAAGCGGGGGGGCCCTACGAGCAGTACTTC. Translation gives CASTKAGGPYEQYF.

The chain couples TRBV7-8 to TRBJ2-7; D is undetermined. Germline lookup yields CDR1 SGHVS and CDR2 FQNEAQ. The V gene lost 0 bases and the J gene lost 0 bases, with 12 bases spanning the gap. The CDR3 spans 16 residues. DNA of the CDR3: TGTGCCAGCAGCTTAGCGGGGTCATTCAGCTCCTACGAGCAGTACTTC. Translated: CASSLAGSFSSYEQYF.